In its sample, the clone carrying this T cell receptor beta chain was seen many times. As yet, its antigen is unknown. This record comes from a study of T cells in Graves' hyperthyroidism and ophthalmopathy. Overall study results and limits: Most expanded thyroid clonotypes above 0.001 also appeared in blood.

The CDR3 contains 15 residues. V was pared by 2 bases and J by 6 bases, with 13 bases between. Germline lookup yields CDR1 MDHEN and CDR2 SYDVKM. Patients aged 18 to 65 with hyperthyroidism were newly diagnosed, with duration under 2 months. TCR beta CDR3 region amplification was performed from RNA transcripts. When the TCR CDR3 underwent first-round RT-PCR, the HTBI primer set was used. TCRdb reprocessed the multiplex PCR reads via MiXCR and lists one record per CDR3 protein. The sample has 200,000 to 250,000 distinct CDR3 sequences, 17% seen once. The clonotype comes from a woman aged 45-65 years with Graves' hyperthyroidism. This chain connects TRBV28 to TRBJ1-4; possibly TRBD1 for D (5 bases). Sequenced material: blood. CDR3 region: CASSLPGEGYEKLFF. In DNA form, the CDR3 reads TGTGCCAGCAGTTTACCCGGGGAGGGGTATGAAAAACTGTTTTTT.